The subject of this entry is one T cell receptor beta chain. In this sample, this clone turned up a few times. No cognate antigen has been identified for it. No clone much larger than this one lies a single base away; base qualities are absent. Based on the germline V gene (reference sequence), the CDR1 and CDR2 sequences are SEHNR and FQNEAQ. The CDR3 sequence holds 15 residues, the cysteine and phenylalanine included. The sequence is cut down to CDR3 DNA, 45 bases in frame from base 1. Trimming costs V 2 bases and J 7 bases, and their ends lie 14 bases apart. This entry belongs to a study of OX40 agonist ivuxolimab in advanced cancers. Broadly, across the study: The costimulatory receptor OX40 (CD134) was targeted by ivuxolimab, a fully human IgG2 agonistic monoclonal antibody. Intravenous ivuxolimab was administered to patients every 2 weeks at six dose levels: 0.01, 0.1, 0.3, 1.5, 3 and 10 mg/kg. Of the roughly 53 patients in dose escalation, 19 had hepatocellular carcinoma, around 15 had melanoma, 9 had renal cell carcinoma and 9 had head and neck cancer. In the dose-escalation cohort, around four fifths of patients were male, and the mean age was approximately 55 years, with a range of roughly 20 to 80. Patients were allowed to have had prior anti-PD-1, anti-PD-L1 or anti-CTLA-4 therapy, and around 40% of the dose-escalation patients had previously received checkpoint inhibitors. Three dose-escalation patients achieved partial responses, one with hepatocellular carcinoma and two with cutaneous melanoma. The purpose of peripheral TCRbeta sequencing was to test whether ivuxolimab changed TCR sequence diversity and led to clonal T-cell expansion. The paper reports the monotherapy dose-escalation portion (N of about 50 patients) of the phase I ivuxolimab trial. Summary of the overall study and its limitations: Which antigens the clonally expanded peripheral T cells were specific for was not determined. At doses from 0.1 to 3.0 mg/kg, clonal expansion was seen in both CD4+ and CD8+ blood T cells between baseline and week 6. After ivuxolimab, expanded clones were on average more numerous among CD8+ T cells than among CD4+ T cells. Partial responders in the 0.1-3.0 mg/kg groups had among the lowest normalized peripheral clonal expansion, especially among CD8+ T cells. Low levels of normalized T-cell clonal expansion were also seen in some patients who did not respond.

Genomic DNA was extracted from sorted cells for sequencing of the TCRbeta CDR3 region. The immunoSEQ Assay was used for sequencing of TCRbeta CDR3 regions. TCRdb provides this immuneACCESS table in a form limited to in-frame rearrangements. Some clones are lacking; in checked studies, under half of them reflect an unresolved V gene, and why the rest are absent is not known. The table for this sample lists some 60,000 clones; 91% of them were counted only once. In total, the top ten clones hold around 15% of the sample. The trial excluded patients who had a history of autoimmune disease or who were on systemic immunosuppression. Peripheral blood for TCR sequencing was collected from all dose cohorts at baseline, on cycle 4 day 1, and on cycle 7 day 1. Samples came from an open-label, multicenter, first-in-human phase I dose-escalation trial of ivuxolimab. The trial enrolled adults with locally advanced or metastatic head and neck squamous cell, hepatocellular, melanoma or renal cell carcinoma. CD4+ and CD8+ T cells were sorted separately from peripheral blood before TCR sequencing.

The rearrangement joined TRBV7-9 to TRBJ1-4; TRBD1 might be the D gene, on 6 matching bases. Sample: CD4+ or CD8+ T cells sorted from blood, taken in a trial of the OX40 agonist ivuxolimab. This clonotype was sampled from an adult with an advanced solid tumor such as melanoma, head and neck, liver or kidney cancer. Here the CDR3 is given as CASSLSGGASEKLFF. Read as DNA, the sequence is TGTGCCAGCAGCTTAAGTGGGGGGGCTAGTGAAAAACTGTTTTTT.